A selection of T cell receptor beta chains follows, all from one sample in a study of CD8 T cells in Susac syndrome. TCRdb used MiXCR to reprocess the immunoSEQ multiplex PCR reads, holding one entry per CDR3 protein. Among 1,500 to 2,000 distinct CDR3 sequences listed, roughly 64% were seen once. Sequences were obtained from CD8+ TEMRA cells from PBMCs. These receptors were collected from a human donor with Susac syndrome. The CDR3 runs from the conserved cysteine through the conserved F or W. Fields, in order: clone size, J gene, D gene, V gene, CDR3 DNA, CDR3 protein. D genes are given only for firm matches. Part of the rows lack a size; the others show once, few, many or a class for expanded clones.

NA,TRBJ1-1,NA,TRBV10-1,TGCGCCAGCAGTGACGCACAGGGTTTGGACACTGAAGCTTTCTTT,CASSDAQGLDTEAFF
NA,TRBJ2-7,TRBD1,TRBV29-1,TGCAGCACGACCGGGACAGTAAATATCTACGAGCAGTACTTC,CSTTGTVNIYEQYF
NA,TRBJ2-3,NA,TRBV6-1,TGTGCCAGCAGTTCGGGGGAATCGGGCACAGATACGCAGTATTTT,CASSSGESGTDTQYF
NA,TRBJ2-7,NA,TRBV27,TGTGCCAGCGTTTCCCGGGGCGGCTCCTACGAGCAGTACTTC,CASVSRGGSYEQYF
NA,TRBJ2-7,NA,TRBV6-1,TGTGCCAGCAGTTTCCTCGGAGCCTACGAGCAGTACTTC,CASSFLGAYEQYF
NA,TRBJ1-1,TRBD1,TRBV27,TGTGCCAGCAGCCAGACAGGGACTGAAGCTTTCTTT,CASSQTGTEAFF
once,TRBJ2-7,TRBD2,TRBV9,TGTGCCAGCAGCGCGGGGGGAGCATTGAGCTCCTACGAGCAGTACTTC,CASSAGGALSSYEQYF
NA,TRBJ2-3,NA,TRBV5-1,TGCGCCAGCAGCCAGGACTGGAAGACAGATACGCAGTATTTT,CASSQDWKTDTQYF
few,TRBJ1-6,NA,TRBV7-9,TGTGCCAGCAGCGGCGGGACAAGTTCAAGCTTTGCTAATTCACCCCTCCACTTT,CASSGGTSSSFANSPLHF
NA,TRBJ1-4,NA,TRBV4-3,NA,CASSQDQAFRKNCFF
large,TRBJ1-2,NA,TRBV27,TGTGCCAGCGGCCTCGGGGCAAAACCCCATGATGGCTACACCTTC,CASGLGAKPHDGYTF
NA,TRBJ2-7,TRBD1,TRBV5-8,TGTGCCAGCAGCCCTTGGACAGGGAACGAGCAGTACTTC,CASSPWTGNEQYF
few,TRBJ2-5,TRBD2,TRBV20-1,TGCAGTGCTCCCGGGACTAGCGGGGGGTACCAGTACTTC,CSAPGTSGGYQYF
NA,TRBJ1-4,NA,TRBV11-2,TGTGCCAGCAGCCCCCCCCAGGGTGGGGCTAATGAAAAACTGTTTTTT,CASSPPQGGANEKLFF
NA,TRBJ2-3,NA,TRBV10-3,TGTGCCATCAGTGAGTTCGGGAAGCGAGATACGCAGTATTTT,CAISEFGKRDTQYF
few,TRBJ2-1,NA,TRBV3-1,TGTGCCAGCAGCCACCCTATTAGAACTAGAAATGAGCAGTTCTTC,CASSHPIRTRNEQFF
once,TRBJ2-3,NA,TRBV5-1,TGCGCCTGCAGCCGTGGACTAGGGGGTTACAGCACAGATACGCAGTTTTTT,CACSRGLGGYSTDTQFF